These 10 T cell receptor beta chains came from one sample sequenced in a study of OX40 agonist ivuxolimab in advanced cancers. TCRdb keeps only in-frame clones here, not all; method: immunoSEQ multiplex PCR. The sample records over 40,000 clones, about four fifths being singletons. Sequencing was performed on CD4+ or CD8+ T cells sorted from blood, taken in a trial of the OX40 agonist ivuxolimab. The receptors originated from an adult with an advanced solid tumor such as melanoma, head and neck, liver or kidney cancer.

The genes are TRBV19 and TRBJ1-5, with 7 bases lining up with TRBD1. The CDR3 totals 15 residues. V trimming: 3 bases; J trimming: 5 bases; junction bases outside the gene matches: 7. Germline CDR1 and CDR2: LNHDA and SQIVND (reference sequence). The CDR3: CASSIGQVTDQPQHF. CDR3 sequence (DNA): TGTGCCAGTAGTATCGGACAGGTGACCGATCAGCCCCAGCATTTT.

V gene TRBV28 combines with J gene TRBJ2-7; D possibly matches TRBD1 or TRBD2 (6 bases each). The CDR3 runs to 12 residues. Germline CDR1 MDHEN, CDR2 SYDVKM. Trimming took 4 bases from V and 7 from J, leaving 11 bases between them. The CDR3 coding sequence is TGTGCCAGCAGTTCGGGGGCGCGTGAGCAGTACTTC. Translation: CASSSGAREQYF. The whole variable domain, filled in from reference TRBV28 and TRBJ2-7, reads DVKVTQSSRYLVKRTGEKVFLECVQDMDHENMFWYRQDPGLGLRLIYFSYDVKMKEKGDIPEGYSVSREKKERFSLILESASTNQTSMYLCASSSGAREQYFGPGTRLTVT.

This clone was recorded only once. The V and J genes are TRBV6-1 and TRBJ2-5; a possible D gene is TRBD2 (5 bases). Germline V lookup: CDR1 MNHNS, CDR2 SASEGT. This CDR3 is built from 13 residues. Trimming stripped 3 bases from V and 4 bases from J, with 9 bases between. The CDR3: CASSDRRGETQYF. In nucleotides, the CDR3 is TGTGCCAGCAGTGACCGACGGGGAGAGACCCAGTACTTC.

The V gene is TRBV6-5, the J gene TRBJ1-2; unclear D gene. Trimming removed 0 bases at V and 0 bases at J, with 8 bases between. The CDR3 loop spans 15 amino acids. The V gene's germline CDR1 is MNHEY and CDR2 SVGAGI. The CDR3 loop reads CASSYSAEANYGYTF. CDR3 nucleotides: TGTGCCAGCAGTTACTCTGCAGAAGCTAACTATGGCTACACCTTC.

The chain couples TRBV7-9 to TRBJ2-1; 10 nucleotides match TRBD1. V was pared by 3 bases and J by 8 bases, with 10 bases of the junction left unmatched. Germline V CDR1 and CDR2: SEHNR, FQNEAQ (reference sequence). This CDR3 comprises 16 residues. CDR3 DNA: TGTGCCAGCAGCTTTGGGACAGGGGTGGACAATGATGAGCAGTTCTTC. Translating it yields CASSFGTGVDNDEQFF.

Here the CDR3 reads CASSLRTGALYNEQFF. CDR3 DNA sequence: TGTGCCAGTAGTCTCCGGACAGGGGCCCTATACAATGAGCAGTTCTTC. This sequence joins TRBV19 and TRBJ2-1; TRBD1 matches at 9 bases. Losses at the gene ends were 5 bases for V and 4 bases for J; bases not matched to a gene: 9. The germline V gene encodes CDR1 LNHDA and CDR2 SQIVND (reference sequence). This CDR3 comprises 16 residues.

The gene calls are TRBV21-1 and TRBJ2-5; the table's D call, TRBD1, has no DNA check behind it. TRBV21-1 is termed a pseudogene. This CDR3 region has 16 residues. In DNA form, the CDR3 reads TGTGCCAGCAGCCGCAGGGGTATTAAACGCCAAGAGACCCAGTACTTC. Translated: CASSRRGIKRQETQYF.

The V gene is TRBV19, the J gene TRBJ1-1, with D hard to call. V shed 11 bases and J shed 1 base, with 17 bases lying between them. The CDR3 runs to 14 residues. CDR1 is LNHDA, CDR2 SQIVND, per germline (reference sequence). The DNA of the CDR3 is TGTGCCGCACGGGGAACGGGATCGAACACTGAAGCTTTCTTT. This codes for CAARGTGSNTEAFF.

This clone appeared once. This chain's CDR3 is CASGLRTSGRVSEQFF. CDR3 coding DNA: TGTGCTAGTGGTTTGAGGACTAGCGGGAGAGTTAGTGAGCAGTTCTTC. The gene calls are TRBV12-5 and TRBJ2-1; 13 nucleotides align to TRBD2. CDR3 length equals 16 residues. The V gene's germline CDR1 is LGHNT and CDR2 FRNRAP. The trim removed 2 bases at V and 9 bases at J, leaving 7 bases unmatched.

CDR3 residues: CASRQGRGAPEAFF. The CDR3 bases are TGTGCCAGCCGCCAAGGGAGGGGGGCCCCTGAAGCTTTCTTT. The chain links TRBV6-6 to TRBJ1-1, with D maybe TRBD1 (6 bases). V lost 8 bases, J lost 6 bases, and 19 bases lay in between. The germline V gene has CDR1 MNHNY and CDR2 SVGAGI (reference sequence). The CDR3 has 14 amino acids.